Shown below are 26 T cell receptor beta chains from a single sample sequenced in a study of T cell responses to AZD1222 COVID-19 vaccine. Only in-frame clones appear in the TCRdb table, and some are missing; sequencing was by immunoSEQ multiplex PCR. In the table there are approximately 100,000 clones, 70% to 90% of which are singletons. Sequencing used peripheral blood, obtained 28 days after the second AZD1222 dose. These receptors were obtained from an adult who received the AZD1222 COVID-19 vaccine.

The chain couples TRBV9 to TRBJ2-2, with a possible D match to TRBD2 (5 bases). This CDR3 contains 13 residues. Per germline, CDR1 SGDLS and CDR2 YYNGEE. V was cut by 4 bases and J by 8 bases, with 12 bases left in between. In nucleotides, the CDR3 is TGTGCCAGCAGCCCCGGAGGATCAGGGGAGCTGTTTTTT. Its protein product is CASSPGGSGELFF.

The chain joins TRBV4-3 to TRBJ1-4, with D possibly TRBD1 on 5 matching bases. This CDR3 has 15 residues. From germline, CDR1 is LGHNA and CDR2 YSLEER. Trimming left V 4 bases short and J 2 bases short, with 11 bases between. CDR3 DNA sequence: TGCGCCAGCAGCCCTGGGGGGAGGACTAATGAAAAACTGTTTTTT. Translating it yields CASSPGGRTNEKLFF.

The genes are TRBV7-3 and TRBJ2-3; D is uncertain. Germline V gene lookup returns CDR1 SGHTA and CDR2 FQGTGA. Trimming removed 6 bases at V and 0 bases at J, with 10 bases between. This CDR3 region has 14 residues. CDR3 coding DNA: TGTGCCAGCAGTTTGTCTACTAGCACAGATACGCAGTATTTT. Translating it yields CASSLSTSTDTQYF.

This chain links TRBV20-1 with TRBJ1-1; tentative D call: TRBD1 (6 bases). Germline CDR1 and CDR2: DFQATT and SNEGSKA (reference sequence). V was shortened by 3 bases and J by 6 bases, with 11 bases between the two germline ends. The CDR3 has 12 amino acids. The CDR3 coding sequence is TGCAGTGCTAGTCCGGGACACTCTGAAGCTTTCTTT. Its protein is CSASPGHSEAFF.

This clone has only a few counts. The rearrangement links TRBV7-2 to TRBJ2-1; 12 nucleotides align to TRBD2. The ends lost 5 bases at V and 4 bases at J; junction bases unmatched: 6. The germline gives CDR1 SGHTA, CDR2 FQGNSA. The CDR3 totals 16 residues. CDR3 sequence reads: CASSLVLAGGYNEQFF. The CDR3 coding sequence is TGTGCCAGCAGCCTCGTACTAGCGGGAGGTTACAATGAGCAGTTCTTC. Full variable domain (rest looked up from reference TRBV7-2 and TRBJ2-1): GAGVSQSPSNKVTEKGKDVELRCDPISGHTALYWYRQSLGQGLEFLIYFQGNSAPDKSGLPSDRFSAERTGGSVSTLTIQRTQQEDSAVYLCASSLVLAGGYNEQFFGPGTRLTVL.

The chain is built from TRBV5-1 and TRBJ1-1; 8 bases agree with TRBD1. The germline CDR1 and CDR2 sequences are SGHRS and YFSETQ. V lost 4 bases and J lost 7; bases outside the gene matches: 12. This CDR3 has 15 residues. The DNA for the CDR3 is TGCGCCAGCAGCCAACAGCTCCAGGGGGCCGGTGAAGCTTTCTTT. Translating it yields CASSQQLQGAGEAFF.

The V and J genes are TRBV9 and TRBJ1-1, with D unclear. Germline V gene data show CDR1 as SGDLS and CDR2 as YYNGEE. The CDR3 loop spans 15 amino acids. Trimming left V 0 bases short and J 0 bases short, with 9 bases between. Written as DNA, the CDR3 is TGTGCCAGCAGCGTAGAGGCAAACCTGAACACTGAAGCTTTCTTT. This codes for CASSVEANLNTEAFF. The full variable domain, rest sourced from reference TRBV9 and TRBJ1-1, is DSGVTQTPKHLITATGQRVTLRCSPRSGDLSVYWYQQSLDQGLQFLIQYYNGEERAKGNILERFSAQQFPDLHSELNLSSLELGDSALYFCASSVEANLNTEAFFGQGTRLTVV.

V gene TRBV7-3 combines with J gene TRBJ2-3, with D hard to call. CDR1 SGHTA and CDR2 FQGTGA come from the germline V gene. V lost 1 base and J lost 1, with 0 bases in between. The CDR3 is made up of 12 amino acids. CDR3 bases: TGTGCCAGCAGCTTAAGCACAGATACGCAGTATTTT. This sequence encodes CASSLSTDTQYF.

The chain couples TRBV5-5 to TRBJ2-7; 9 nucleotides align to TRBD1. Germline assignment: CDR1 SGHKS and CDR2 YYEKEE (reference sequence). J was trimmed by 2 bases and V by 3 bases; bases with no gene match: 3. The CDR3 contains 14 residues. The CDR3: CASSSGQGPYEQYF. DNA for the CDR3: TGTGCCAGCAGCTCGGGACAGGGTCCCTACGAGCAGTACTTC.

The rearrangement joins TRBV27 to TRBJ2-1; D is possibly TRBD1 or TRBD2 (5 bases each). Trimming removed 7 bases from V and 2 bases from J, with 18 bases in between. The V gene's germline CDR1 is MNHEY and CDR2 SMNVEV (reference sequence). The CDR3 spans 16 residues. The CDR3 protein is CASKLGKGRTYNEQFF. The CDR3 DNA is TGTGCCAGCAAACTAGGGAAGGGGCGGACCTACAATGAGCAGTTCTTC.

V usage is TRBV4-2 and J usage is TRBJ2-7, with 10 bases matching TRBD2. Unmatched junction bases numbered 9, after V lost 4 bases and J lost 3 bases. The CDR3 loop spans 16 amino acids. Germline V gene data show CDR1 as LGHNA and CDR2 as YNFKEQ. CDR3 protein: CASSLDSSGSVYEQYF. The CDR3 DNA reads TGTGCCAGCAGCCTGGACTCTAGCGGGAGCGTCTACGAGCAGTACTTC.

The chain recombines TRBV6-1 with TRBJ1-4; no firm D call. Germline assignment: CDR1 MNHNS and CDR2 SASEGT. Trimming took off 3 bases at V and 0 bases at J, with 11 bases between the two ends. The CDR3 has 16 amino acids. CDR3 residues: CASSEPFFATNEKLFF. For the CDR3, the DNA is TGTGCCAGCAGTGAGCCGTTCTTTGCAACTAATGAAAAACTGTTTTTT.

The chain employs TRBV7-9 and TRBJ2-3, with TRBD2 matching 7 bases. Germline V gives CDR1 SEHNR, CDR2 FQNEAQ (reference sequence). With V trimmed by 3 bases and J by 2 bases, 8 bases remained unmatched. This CDR3 contains 16 residues. CDR3 in amino acids: CASSFPSGKNTDTQYF. CDR3 coding DNA: TGTGCCAGCAGCTTTCCTAGCGGAAAAAACACAGATACGCAGTATTTT. Complete variable domain (other parts from reference TRBV7-9 and TRBJ2-3): DTGVSQNPRHKITKRGQNVTFRCDPISEHNRLYWYRQTLGQGPEFLTYFQNEAQLEKSRLLSDRFSAERPKGSFSTLEIQRTEQGDSAMYLCASSFPSGKNTDTQYFGPGTRLTVL.

The chain combines TRBV30 with TRBJ1-1; no firm D call. The germline V and J ends were trimmed by 2 bases and 5 bases, with 6 bases remaining between them. Germline V gene lookup returns CDR1 GTSNPN and CDR2 SVGIG (reference sequence). This CDR3 has 11 amino acids. CDR3 bases: TGTGCCTGGAGTTGGGGTACTGAAGCTTTCTTT. It yields the protein CAWSWGTEAFF.

The V call is TRBV18, the J call TRBJ1-2; D may be TRBD1 (5 bases). CDR1 KGHSH and CDR2 LQKENI come from the germline V gene. The CDR3 contains 15 residues. V lost 1 base and J 2 bases, leaving 11 bases between the germline ends. CDR3 DNA: TGTGCCAGCTCACCACTGAAGGACAACAACTATGGCTACACCTTC. Residues: CASSPLKDNNYGYTF.

In its sample, this clone was seen once. The J gene is TRBJ2-3, the V gene TRBV7-6; no clear D. Germline lookup yields CDR1 SGHVS and CDR2 FNYEAQ. The CDR3 runs to 15 residues. V was trimmed by 5 bases and J by 2 bases, leaving 14 bases between them. CDR3 in amino acids: CASSLLVGYTDTQYF. In nucleotides, the CDR3 is TGTGCCAGCAGCCTGCTAGTTGGGTACACAGATACGCAGTATTTT.

The chain has TRBV5-6 and TRBJ2-2; 9 nucleotides line up with TRBD1. This CDR3 comprises 16 residues. Germline V gene lookup returns CDR1 SGHDT and CDR2 YYEEEE. Losses at the gene ends were 3 bases for V and 5 bases for J; bases not matched to a gene: 8. The CDR3 nucleotides read TGTGCCAGCAGCTCCCCGGGACAGGGTGGGACCGGGGAGCTGTTTTTT. Translation: CASSSPGQGGTGELFF.

The CDR3 DNA reads as TGTGCCTGGGGGGGGAATTCACCCCTCCACTTT. Its translation is CAWGGNSPLHF. V and J are TRBV30 and TRBJ1-6; perhaps TRBD1 as D (5 bases). The CDR3 runs 11 residues. Trimming cost V 5 bases and J 7 bases, with 6 bases left between them. Germline CDR1 is GTSNPN and CDR2 is SVGIG (reference sequence). The entire variable domain, with the rest obtained from reference TRBV30 and TRBJ1-6, is as follows: SQTIHQWPATLVQPVGSPLSLECTVEGTSNPNLYWYRQAAGRGLQLLFYSVGIGQISSEVPQNLSASRPQDRQFILSSKKLLLSDSGFYLCAWGGNSPLHFGNGTRLTVT.

This chain links TRBV29-1 with TRBJ2-5; 14 bases match TRBD2. Looked up from germline, CDR1 is SQVTM and CDR2 is ANQGSEA. The CDR3 sequence is 14 residues long. V dropped 7 bases and J dropped 6; count of bases not matched to a gene: 7. The CDR3 nucleotides are TGCAGCGGGGGACTAGCGGGAGTTGGGAAGACCCAGTACTTC. Translated, it gives CSGGLAGVGKTQYF.

The chain employs TRBV27 and TRBJ2-7; D possibly matches TRBD1 or TRBD2 (6 bases each). This CDR3 contains 15 residues. Germline CDR1 MNHEY, CDR2 SMNVEV (reference sequence). V lost 6 bases and J lost 4, with 19 bases in between. This CDR3 reads CASSSGGFNVYEQYF. The DNA for the CDR3 is TGTGCCAGCAGCTCCGGGGGCTTCAACGTTTACGAGCAGTACTTC.

The chain joins TRBV28 to TRBJ2-2; 12 bases line up with TRBD2. The CDR3 consists of 15 residues. CDR1 is MDHEN, CDR2 SYDVKM, per germline. Trimming removed 1 base from V and 7 bases from J; junction bases left unmatched: 1. In DNA, the CDR3 is TGTGCCAGCAGTTTATCTAGCGGGAGGGTCGGGGAGCTGTTTTTT. This encodes CASSLSSGRVGELFF.

V and J are TRBV6-1 and TRBJ1-2; 9 bases are shared with TRBD1. Per germline, CDR1 MNHNS and CDR2 SASEGT. J gave up 4 bases and V 2 bases, and 20 bases lay outside the gene matches. This CDR3 region has 20 residues. CDR3 residues: CASSEIWPRDRVGGGYGYTF. CDR3 DNA sequence: TGTGCCAGCAGTGAAATTTGGCCCCGGGACAGGGTCGGCGGGGGCTATGGCTACACCTTC.

This sequence joins TRBV28 and TRBJ2-1, with D unclear. Trimming removed 6 bases at V and 2 bases at J, with 11 bases between. The CDR3 runs 14 residues. The germline V gene has CDR1 MDHEN and CDR2 SYDVKM. The DNA of the CDR3 is TGTGCCAGCAGGGCCCGAGGCACCTACAATGAGCAGTTCTTC. It translates to CASRARGTYNEQFF. The complete variable domain, with remaining parts taken from reference TRBV28 and TRBJ2-1, reads DVKVTQSSRYLVKRTGEKVFLECVQDMDHENMFWYRQDPGLGLRLIYFSYDVKMKEKGDIPEGYSVSREKKERFSLILESASTNQTSMYLCASRARGTYNEQFFGPGTRLTVL.

This clone was observed a single time. The rearrangement uses TRBV27 and TRBJ2-2, with D unclear. Trimming took 5 bases from V and 6 from J, leaving 7 bases between them. CDR1 and CDR2 from the germline V gene are MNHEY and SMNVEV (reference sequence). The CDR3 has 12 residues. The CDR3 coding sequence is TGTGCCAGCAGTCCCTATTCCGGGGAGCTGTTTTTT. Protein: CASSPYSGELFF.

This rearrangement joins TRBV28 to TRBJ2-1; TRBD2 matches at 7 bases. Germline V lookup: CDR1 MDHEN, CDR2 SYDVKM. J gave up 0 bases and V 4 bases, and 3 bases lay outside the gene matches. This CDR3 has 15 amino acids. Here the CDR3 DNA reads TGTGCCAGCAGTTCGACTAGCAGCTCCTACAATGAGCAGTTCTTC. It translates to CASSSTSSSYNEQFF.

This clone is a singleton in its sample. The chain is built from TRBV2 and TRBJ2-4; D ambiguous. V lost 1 base, J lost 1 base, and 11 bases lay in between. Germline CDR1 is SNHLY and CDR2 is FYNNEI. This CDR3 comprises 16 residues. CDR3 sequence (DNA): TGTGCCAGCAGTGAAGTGGTCGGTTTGGCCAAAAACATTCAGTACTTC. As protein: CASSEVVGLAKNIQYF.